This is a list of T cell receptor beta chains from one sample in a study of technical replicates of blood from a few donors. The assay was immunoSEQ multiplex PCR, and TCRdb's table has in-frame clones only and misses some. Found here are 55,000 to 80,000 clones, about 90% of them singletons; the top ten hold 0.35% to 0.45%. Sequences were obtained from T cells isolated from PBMCs. The receptors here all came from a human donor in good health. The CDR3 runs from the conserved cysteine through the conserved F or W. Fields, in order: D gene, J gene, V gene, clone size, CDR3 protein, CDR3 DNA. D genes are given only for firm matches. For some rows the clone size is stated as once, few or many, or as a class when expanded; others skip it.

d_gene: NA; j_gene: TRBJ2-7; v_gene: TRBV6-5; abundance: NA; CDR3aa: CASRQGLEQYF; CDR3nt: TGTGCCAGCCGACAGGGACTCGAGCAGTACTTC
d_gene: NA; j_gene: TRBJ2-7; v_gene: TRBV4-2; abundance: NA; CDR3aa: CASSQEAEVMYEQYF; CDR3nt: TGTGCCAGCAGCCAAGAGGCGGAGGTAATGTACGAGCAGTACTTC
d_gene: NA; j_gene: TRBJ1-2; v_gene: TRBV7-3; abundance: NA; CDR3aa: CASSFYQPGQPNGYTF; CDR3nt: TGTGCCAGCAGCTTCTACCAACCCGGACAGCCGAATGGCTACACCTTC
d_gene: NA; j_gene: TRBJ2-7; v_gene: TRBV28; abundance: NA; CDR3aa: CATLSGYEQYF; CDR3nt: TGTGCCACCCTTAGCGGCTACGAGCAGTACTTC
d_gene: NA; j_gene: TRBJ1-2; v_gene: TRBV6-5; abundance: NA; CDR3aa: CASSYKGNGYTF; CDR3nt: TGTGCCAGCAGTTACAAGGGGAATGGCTACACCTTC
d_gene: TRBD1; j_gene: TRBJ2-1; v_gene: TRBV5-1; abundance: NA; CDR3aa: CASSAGGTGIHNEQFF; CDR3nt: TGCGCCAGCAGCGCTGGCGGGACAGGGATCCACAATGAGCAGTTCTTC
d_gene: TRBD2; j_gene: TRBJ2-7; v_gene: TRBV9; abundance: once; CDR3aa: CASSVGGRASEQYF; CDR3nt: TGTGCCAGCAGCGTAGGCGGGAGAGCTTCCGAGCAGTACTTC
d_gene: NA; j_gene: TRBJ1-1; v_gene: TRBV18; abundance: NA; CDR3aa: CASSPREGTEAFF; CDR3nt: TGTGCCAGCTCACCAAGGGAGGGCACTGAAGCTTTCTTT
d_gene: NA; j_gene: TRBJ1-1; v_gene: TRBV30; abundance: few; CDR3aa: CAWMDTPRNTEAFF; CDR3nt: TGTGCCTGGATGGACACTCCGAGGAACACTGAAGCTTTCTTT
d_gene: NA; j_gene: TRBJ1-1; v_gene: TRBV15; abundance: NA; CDR3aa: CATSRDRRVLTEAFF; CDR3nt: TGTGCCACCAGCAGAGATCGCAGGGTGCTCACTGAAGCTTTCTTT
d_gene: NA; j_gene: TRBJ2-7; v_gene: TRBV7-3; abundance: NA; CDR3aa: CASWEQGWVGEQYF; CDR3nt: TGTGCCAGCTGGGAGCAGGGGTGGGTCGGCGAGCAGTACTTC
d_gene: NA; j_gene: TRBJ2-5; v_gene: TRBV11-3; abundance: once; CDR3aa: CASTPRGETQYF; CDR3nt: TGTGCCAGCACTCCCCGGGGGGAGACCCAGTACTTC
d_gene: NA; j_gene: TRBJ2-2; v_gene: TRBV7-3; abundance: few; CDR3aa: CASSRSGQISTGELFF; CDR3nt: TGTGCCAGCAGCCGTAGCGGTCAAATTTCGACCGGGGAGCTGTTTTTT
d_gene: NA; j_gene: TRBJ1-2; v_gene: TRBV6-1; abundance: NA; CDR3aa: CATDLPAGYTF; CDR3nt: TGTGCCACCGATCTTCCCGCGGGCTACACCTTC
d_gene: TRBD1; j_gene: TRBJ1-4; v_gene: TRBV9; abundance: NA; CDR3aa: CASSGSGGLVANEKLFF; CDR3nt: TGTGCCAGCTCGGGGTCAGGGGGATTGGTTGCTAATGAAAAACTGTTTTTT
d_gene: TRBD2; j_gene: TRBJ2-5; v_gene: TRBV30; abundance: NA; CDR3aa: CAWSVGGGTSGKGETQYF; CDR3nt: TGTGCCTGGAGTGTAGGAGGAGGGACTAGCGGTAAGGGAGAGACCCAGTACTTC
d_gene: TRBD2; j_gene: TRBJ2-7; v_gene: TRBV2; abundance: NA; CDR3aa: CASSHRLAGGTMPYEQYF; CDR3nt: TGTGCCAGCAGCCACAGACTAGCGGGAGGGACTATGCCCTACGAGCAGTACTTC
d_gene: NA; j_gene: TRBJ2-7; v_gene: TRBV6-5; abundance: NA; CDR3aa: CASSYFDSSTYEQYF; CDR3nt: TGTGCCAGCAGTTACTTCGACAGTTCGACCTACGAGCAGTACTTC
d_gene: NA; j_gene: TRBJ2-3; v_gene: TRBV9; abundance: NA; CDR3aa: CASSAERVTDTQYF; CDR3nt: TGTGCCAGCAGCGCCGAGCGGGTCACAGATACGCAGTATTTT
d_gene: TRBD2; j_gene: TRBJ2-1; v_gene: TRBV30; abundance: NA; CDR3aa: CAWSPLAVSYNEQFF; CDR3nt: TGTGCCTGGAGTCCTCTAGCGGTCTCCTACAATGAGCAGTTCTTC
d_gene: NA; j_gene: TRBJ2-4; v_gene: TRBV6-5; abundance: NA; CDR3aa: CASSYPRGAKNIQYF; CDR3nt: TGTGCCAGCAGTTACCCGCGCGGGGCCAAAAACATTCAGTACTTC
d_gene: TRBD1; j_gene: TRBJ1-2; v_gene: TRBV5-5; abundance: NA; CDR3aa: CASSITQGADGYTF; CDR3nt: TGTGCCAGCAGCATCACACAGGGGGCTGATGGCTACACCTTC